This is a list of T cell receptor beta chains from one sample in a study of blood T cell repertoires in COVID-19. TCRdb's table, derived via immunoSEQ multiplex PCR, lists solely in-frame clones and lacks some. The sample gives about 270,000 clones, about 87% of which show up once; over 4% is in the top ten. The sequencing input was PBMCs or T cells enriched from blood (not recorded which). The receptors stem from a woman in her twenties or thirties with acute COVID-19. Each CDR3 is given with its conserved first and last residue. The D gene is left open where the match is weak. Some rows mark clone size as missing; the rest say once, few, many or name a class of expanded clone.

NA	TRBV5-4	TRBJ2-1	TRBD2	CASSLAAGEHNEQFF	TGTGCCAGCAGCTTGGCGGCGGGGGAGCACAATGAGCAGTTCTTC
NA	TRBV4-1	TRBJ2-2	NA	CASSPGSPGELFF	TGCGCCAGCAGCCCCGGTAGCCCCGGGGAGCTGTTTTTT
NA	TRBV12-3/TRBV12-4	TRBJ1-2	TRBD1	CASSPTGPYGYTF	TGTGCCAGCAGTCCGACAGGGCCCTATGGCTACACCTTC
NA	TRBV5-1	TRBJ2-3	TRBD1	CASSLNTGGTDTQYF	TGCGCCAGCAGCTTGAACACAGGGGGCACAGATACGCAGTATTTT
NA	TRBV2	TRBJ2-7	TRBD1	CAGAGTGPYEQYF	TGTGCCGGCGCCGGGACAGGGCCTTACGAGCAGTACTTC
NA	TRBV6-5	TRBJ1-4	NA	CASTNGGAGEKLFF	TGTGCCAGCACCAACGGGGGGGCTGGAGAAAAACTGTTTTTT
few	TRBV7-2	TRBJ2-3	NA	CASSLSWAGPDTQYF	TGTGCCAGCAGCTTAAGTTGGGCGGGCCCAGATACGCAGTATTTT
NA	TRBV27	TRBJ2-2	NA	CASSLSTGANTGELFF	TGTGCCAGCAGTTTAAGTACAGGCGCGAACACCGGGGAGCTGTTTTTT
NA	TRBV19	TRBJ2-2	TRBD2	CASRRSSGSTGELFF	TGTGCCAGTAGGCGGTCTAGCGGAAGCACCGGGGAGCTGTTTTTT
NA	TRBV3-1/TRBV3-2	TRBJ2-1	NA	CASSQDLSGSSYNEQFF	TGTGCCAGCAGCCAAGATCTTTCCGGGAGCTCCTACAATGAGCAGTTCTTC
NA	TRBV5-1	TRBJ2-3	TRBD2	CASSGLAEDTQYF	TGCGCCAGCAGCGGGCTAGCGGAAGATACGCAGTATTTT
NA	TRBV23-1	TRBJ2-1	NA	CASTLVPRGITDEQFF	TGCGCCAGCACCCTAGTCCCTAGGGGGATTACTGATGAGCAGTTCTTC
NA	TRBV7-9	TRBJ2-5	NA	CASSSSHRDKYQETQYF	TGTGCCAGCAGCTCATCCCACCGGGACAAGTACCAAGAGACCCAGTACTTC
NA	TRBV12-3/TRBV12-4	TRBJ2-2	NA	CASSQTNTGELFF	TGTGCCAGCAGTCAGACGAACACCGGGGAGCTGTTTTTT
NA	TRBV25-1	TRBJ2-1	NA	CASSDQGPRYNEQFF	TGTGCCAGCAGTGACCAGGGTCCTCGATACAATGAGCAGTTCTTC
NA	TRBV19	TRBJ2-1	TRBD2	CASSYHTSGRNNEQFF	TGTGCCAGTAGTTATCACACTAGCGGGAGGAACAATGAGCAGTTCTTC
NA	TRBV4-3	TRBJ2-1	NA	CASSQGTTPYNEQFF	TGCGCCAGCAGCCAGGGTACGACACCCTACAATGAGCAGTTCTTC
once	TRBV9	TRBJ2-5	TRBD2	CASSAQGTSGSGGQETQYF	TGTGCCAGCAGCGCACAGGGGACTAGCGGGAGTGGGGGGCAAGAGACCCAGTACTTC
NA	TRBV29-1	TRBJ2-7	TRBD2	CSVEMGGLYLEQYF	TGCAGCGTTGAAATGGGGGGACTATATCTCGAGCAGTACTTC
NA	TRBV5-1	TRBJ1-2	TRBD1	CASSLEGGAGGYTF	TGCGCCAGCAGCTTGGAAGGGGGCGCGGGTGGCTACACCTTC
NA	TRBV29-1	TRBJ2-2	NA	CSVSGQENTGELFF	TGCAGCGTGAGTGGGCAGGAGAACACCGGGGAGCTGTTTTTT
NA	TRBV30	TRBJ2-2	NA	CAQRSGEHTGELFF	TGTGCCCAACGTTCCGGGGAGCACACCGGGGAGCTGTTTTTT
NA	TRBV30	TRBJ1-5	NA	CAWSLTDQPQHF	TGTGCCTGGAGTCTAACGGATCAGCCCCAGCATTTT
NA	TRBV9	TRBJ2-1	TRBD1	CASSPDRAVNEQFF	TGTGCCAGCAGCCCGGACAGGGCCGTCAATGAGCAGTTCTTC
NA	TRBV6-5	TRBJ1-5	TRBD1	CASSSGQNQPQHF	TGTGCCAGCAGTTCGGGACAGAATCAGCCCCAGCATTTT
NA	TRBV29-1	TRBJ2-1	NA	CSVERYASDNYNEQFF	TGCAGCGTTGAGAGGTATGCTAGCGACAACTACAATGAGCAGTTCTTC
NA	TRBV5-1	TRBJ2-3	TRBD1	CASSLEQGVTDTQYF	TGCGCCAGCAGCTTGGAACAGGGGGTCACAGATACGCAGTATTTT
NA	TRBV2	TRBJ2-1	TRBD1	CASRGAGGDEQFF	TGTGCCAGCAGGGGGGCAGGGGGCGATGAGCAGTTCTTC
NA	TRBV9	TRBJ2-7	NA	CASSPDRERGEQYF	TGTGCCAGCAGCCCAGACCGGGAGAGGGGCGAGCAGTACTTC
NA	TRBV4-3	TRBJ2-7	TRBD1	CASSRPDRAKEQYF	TGCGCCAGCAGCCGCCCCGACAGGGCGAAGGAGCAGTACTTC
NA	TRBV28	TRBJ2-7	TRBD1	CASSLISGTGLNYEQYF	TGTGCCAGCAGTTTAATCTCCGGGACAGGGCTGAACTACGAGCAGTACTTC
NA	TRBV5-6	TRBJ2-1	NA	CASSLAGGKSSYNEQFF	TGTGCCAGCAGCTTGGCCGGAGGGAAGAGCTCCTACAATGAGCAGTTCTTC
NA	TRBV14	TRBJ1-1	TRBD1	CASSPQGVEAFF	TGTGCCAGCAGCCCACAGGGGGTAGAAGCTTTCTTT
once	TRBV6-6	TRBJ1-5	NA	CASGEGGGNQPQHF	TGTGCCAGCGGCGAAGGGGGGGGCAATCAGCCCCAGCATTTT
NA	TRBV19	TRBJ2-3	TRBD2	CASSTQVAGTQYF	TGTGCCAGTAGTACCCAAGTAGCGGGAACGCAGTATTTT
NA	TRBV24-1	TRBJ2-3	TRBD2	CATSRTSGSTDTQYF	TGTGCCACCAGCCGGACTAGCGGGTCCACAGATACGCAGTATTTT
NA	TRBV2	TRBJ2-7	TRBD2	CASMGLAEYEQYF	TGTGCCAGCATGGGACTAGCGGAATACGAGCAGTACTTC
NA	TRBV6-5	TRBJ2-2	NA	CASRQLGQNTGELFF	TGTGCCAGCAGGCAACTGGGACAAAACACCGGGGAGCTGTTTTTT
NA	TRBV9	TRBJ2-1	TRBD1	CASSGSRDRGSYNEQFF	TGTGCCAGCAGCGGATCTAGGGACAGGGGCTCCTACAATGAGCAGTTCTTC
NA	TRBV28	TRBJ1-2	NA	CASMSGTISGYTF	TGTGCCAGCATGTCCGGGACAATTAGCGGCTACACCTTC
NA	TRBV7-2	TRBJ1-4	NA	CASSPLGGADEKLFF	TGTGCCAGCAGCCCCCTTGGAGGGGCGGACGAAAAACTGTTTTTT
NA	TRBV7-6	TRBJ2-2	NA	CASSLRAANTGELFF	TGTGCCAGCAGCTTGAGAGCGGCGAACACCGGGGAGCTGTTTTTT
NA	TRBV10-3	TRBJ2-5	NA	CAISESGGQETQYF	TGTGCCATCAGTGAGTCAGGAGGGCAAGAGACCCAGTACTTC
NA	TRBV5-1	TRBJ2-2	TRBD1	CASFGQGWTGELFF	TGCGCCAGCTTTGGACAGGGATGGACCGGGGAGCTGTTTTTT
NA	TRBV25-1	TRBJ1-3	TRBD1	CASSGQGDNSGNTIYF	TGTGCCAGCAGTGGACAGGGGGATAATTCTGGAAACACCATATATTTT
NA	TRBV11-2	TRBJ1-1	NA	CASSLGVAGTEAFF	TGTGCCAGCAGCTTAGGGGTAGCGGGCACTGAAGCTTTCTTT
NA	TRBV5-1	TRBJ2-2	TRBD1	CASSLGQGARELFF	TGCGCCAGCAGCTTAGGACAGGGGGCCCGGGAGCTGTTTTTT
NA	TRBV5-8	TRBJ1-4	TRBD1	CASSWTGGPATNEKLFF	TGTGCCAGCAGCTGGACAGGGGGCCCTGCAACTAATGAAAAACTGTTTTTT